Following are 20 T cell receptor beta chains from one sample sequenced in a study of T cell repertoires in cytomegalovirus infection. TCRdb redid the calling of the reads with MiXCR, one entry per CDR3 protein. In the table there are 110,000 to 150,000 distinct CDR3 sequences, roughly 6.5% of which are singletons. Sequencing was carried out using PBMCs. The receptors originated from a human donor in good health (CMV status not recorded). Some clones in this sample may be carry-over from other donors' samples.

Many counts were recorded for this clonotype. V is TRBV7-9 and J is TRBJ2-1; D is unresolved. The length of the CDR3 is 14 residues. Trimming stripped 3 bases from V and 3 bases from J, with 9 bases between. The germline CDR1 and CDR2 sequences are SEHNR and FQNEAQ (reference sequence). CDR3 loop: CASSFARFYNEQFF. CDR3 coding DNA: TGTGCCAGCAGCTTTGCTAGGTTCTACAATGAGCAGTTCTTC.

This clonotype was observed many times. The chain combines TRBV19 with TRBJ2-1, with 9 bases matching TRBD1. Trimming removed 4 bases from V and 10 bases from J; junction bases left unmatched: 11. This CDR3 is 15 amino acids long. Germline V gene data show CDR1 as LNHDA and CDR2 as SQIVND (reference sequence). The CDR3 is CASSTDRGPGGEQFF. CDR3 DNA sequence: TGTGCCAGTAGTACGGACAGGGGACCCGGGGGGGAGCAGTTCTTC. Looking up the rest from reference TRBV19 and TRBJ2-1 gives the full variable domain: DGGITQSPKYLFRKEGQNVTLSCEQNLNHDAMYWYRQDPGQGLRLIYYSQIVNDFQKGDIAEGYSVSREKKESFPLTVTSAQKNPTAFYLCASSTDRGPGGEQFFGPGTRLTVL.

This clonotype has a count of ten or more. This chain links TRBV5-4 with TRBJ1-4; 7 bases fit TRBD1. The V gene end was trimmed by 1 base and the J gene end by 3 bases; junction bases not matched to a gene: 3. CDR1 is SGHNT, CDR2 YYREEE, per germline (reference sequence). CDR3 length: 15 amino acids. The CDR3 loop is CASSLNRGANEKLFF. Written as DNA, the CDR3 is TGTGCCAGCAGCTTGAACAGGGGAGCTAATGAAAAACTGTTTTTT.

This chain's CDR3 is CSAAVSQGRGETQYF. In DNA form, the CDR3 reads TGCAGTGCTGCAGTTTCCCAGGGGCGAGGAGAGACCCAGTACTTC. The chain couples TRBV20-1 to TRBJ2-5, with D perhaps TRBD1 (6 bases). Germline V gene lookup returns CDR1 DFQATT and CDR2 SNEGSKA (reference sequence). The CDR3 has 15 residues. Trimming pared 5 bases from V and 4 bases from J, leaving 20 bases between.

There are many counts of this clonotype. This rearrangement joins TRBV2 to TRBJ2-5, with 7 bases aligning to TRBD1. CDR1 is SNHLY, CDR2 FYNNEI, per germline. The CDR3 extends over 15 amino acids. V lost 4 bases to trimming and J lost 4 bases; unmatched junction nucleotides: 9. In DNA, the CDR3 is TGTGCCAGCAGTGGGATGACAGGGTTTAGAGAGACCCAGTACTTC. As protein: CASSGMTGFRETQYF.

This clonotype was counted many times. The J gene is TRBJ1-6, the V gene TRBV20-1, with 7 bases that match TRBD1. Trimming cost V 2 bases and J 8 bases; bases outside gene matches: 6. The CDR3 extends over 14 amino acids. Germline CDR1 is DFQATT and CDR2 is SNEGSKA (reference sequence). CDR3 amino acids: CSARIDRDDSPLHF. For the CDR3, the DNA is TGCAGTGCTAGAATCGACAGGGATGATTCACCCCTCCACTTT.

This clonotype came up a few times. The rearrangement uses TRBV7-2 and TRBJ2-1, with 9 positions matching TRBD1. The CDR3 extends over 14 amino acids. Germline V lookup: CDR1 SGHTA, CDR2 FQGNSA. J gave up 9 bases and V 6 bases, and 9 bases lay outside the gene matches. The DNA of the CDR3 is TGTGCCAGCAGTCGACGACAGGGGGGGAGTGAGCAGTTCTTC. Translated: CASSRRQGGSEQFF.

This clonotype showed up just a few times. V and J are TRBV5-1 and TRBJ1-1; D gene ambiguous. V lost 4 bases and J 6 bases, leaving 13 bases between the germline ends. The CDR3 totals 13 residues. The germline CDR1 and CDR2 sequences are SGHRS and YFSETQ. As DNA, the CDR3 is TGCGCCAGCAGCGGCTCCTCGGCTCCTGAAGCTTTCTTT. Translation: CASSGSSAPEAFF.

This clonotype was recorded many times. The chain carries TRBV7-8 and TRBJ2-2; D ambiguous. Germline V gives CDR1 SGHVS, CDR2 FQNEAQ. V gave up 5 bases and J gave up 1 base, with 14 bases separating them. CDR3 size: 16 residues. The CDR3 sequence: CASSTPVALNTGELFF. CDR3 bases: TGTGCCAGCAGCACCCCAGTAGCCCTGAACACCGGGGAGCTGTTTTTT. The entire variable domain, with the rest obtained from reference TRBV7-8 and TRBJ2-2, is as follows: GAGVSQSPRYKVAKRGQDVALRCDPISGHVSLFWYQQALGQGPEFLTYFQNEAQLDKSGLPSDRFFAERPEGSVSTLKIQRTQQEDSAVYLCASSTPVALNTGELFFGEGSRLTVL.

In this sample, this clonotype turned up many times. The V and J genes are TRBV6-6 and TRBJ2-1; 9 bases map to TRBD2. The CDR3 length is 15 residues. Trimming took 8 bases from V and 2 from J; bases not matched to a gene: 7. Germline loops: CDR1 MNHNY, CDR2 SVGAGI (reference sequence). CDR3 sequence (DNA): TGTGCCAGCTTTAGCGGGGGAGTAACCTACAATGAGCAGTTCTTC. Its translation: CASFSGGVTYNEQFF.

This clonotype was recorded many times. CDR3: CASSRLGETQYF. In nucleotides, the CDR3 is TGTGCCAGCAGCCGGTTGGGGGAGACCCAGTACTTC. J is TRBJ2-5 and V is TRBV7-6; D call uncertain. Trimming left V 5 bases short and J 5 bases short, with 9 bases between. The CDR3 consists of 12 residues. Germline V gene data show CDR1 as SGHVS and CDR2 as FNYEAQ.

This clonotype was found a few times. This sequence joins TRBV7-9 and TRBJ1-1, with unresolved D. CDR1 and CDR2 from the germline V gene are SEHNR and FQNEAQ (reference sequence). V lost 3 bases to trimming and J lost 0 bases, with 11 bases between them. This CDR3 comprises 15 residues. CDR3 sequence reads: CASSFLEMMNTEAFF. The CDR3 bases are TGTGCCAGCAGCTTTCTTGAGATGATGAACACTGAAGCTTTCTTT.

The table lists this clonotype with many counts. CDR3 loop: CASSRTTGNTEAFF. Written as DNA, the CDR3 is TGCGCCAGCAGCCGAACTACAGGGAACACTGAAGCTTTCTTT. The rearrangement uses TRBV5-1 and TRBJ1-1, with D perhaps TRBD1 (5 bases). The V end lost 4 bases, the J end lost 1 base, and 11 bases lay between the germline ends. The CDR3 is made up of 14 amino acids. Germline lookup yields CDR1 SGHRS and CDR2 YFSETQ.

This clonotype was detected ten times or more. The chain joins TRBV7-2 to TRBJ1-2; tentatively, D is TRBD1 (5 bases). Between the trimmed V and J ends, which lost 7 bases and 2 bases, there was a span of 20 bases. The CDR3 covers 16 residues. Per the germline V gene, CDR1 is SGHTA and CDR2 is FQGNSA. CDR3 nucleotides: TGTGCCAGCAATGTCAGTTGGGGGACCTTGAACTATGGCTACACCTTC. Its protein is CASNVSWGTLNYGYTF.

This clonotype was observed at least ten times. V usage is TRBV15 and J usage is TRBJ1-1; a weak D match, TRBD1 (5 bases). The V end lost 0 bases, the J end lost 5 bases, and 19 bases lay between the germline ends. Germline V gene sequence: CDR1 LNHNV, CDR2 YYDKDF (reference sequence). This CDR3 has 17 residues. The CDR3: CATSRDAASSWGTEAFF. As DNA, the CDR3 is TGTGCCACCAGCAGAGATGCAGCGTCATCCTGGGGGACTGAAGCTTTCTTT.

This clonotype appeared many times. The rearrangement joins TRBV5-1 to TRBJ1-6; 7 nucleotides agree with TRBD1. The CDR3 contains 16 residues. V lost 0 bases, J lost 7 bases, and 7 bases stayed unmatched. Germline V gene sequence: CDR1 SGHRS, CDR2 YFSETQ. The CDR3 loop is CASSLAGTAKNSPLHF. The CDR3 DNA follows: TGCGCCAGCAGCTTGGCAGGGACAGCGAAGAATTCACCCCTCCACTTT.

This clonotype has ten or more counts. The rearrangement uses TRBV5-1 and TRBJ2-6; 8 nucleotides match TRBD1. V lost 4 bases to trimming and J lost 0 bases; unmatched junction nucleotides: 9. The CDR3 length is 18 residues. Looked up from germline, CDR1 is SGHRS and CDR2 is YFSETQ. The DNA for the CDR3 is TGCGCCAGCAGCCGGTGGACAGGGTTCTCCTCTGGGGCCAACGTCCTGACTTTC. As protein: CASSRWTGFSSGANVLTF.

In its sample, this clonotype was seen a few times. The CDR3 region has the DNA TGTGCCAGCAGCGTAGTTGGTGGGGGCGGCACTGAAGCTTTCTTT. This gives the protein CASSVVGGGGTEAFF. J is TRBJ1-1 and V is TRBV9, with a tentative D call TRBD1 (6 bases). This CDR3 region has 15 residues. V lost 0 bases to trimming and J lost 4 bases, with 13 bases between them. Looked up from germline, CDR1 is SGDLS and CDR2 is YYNGEE.

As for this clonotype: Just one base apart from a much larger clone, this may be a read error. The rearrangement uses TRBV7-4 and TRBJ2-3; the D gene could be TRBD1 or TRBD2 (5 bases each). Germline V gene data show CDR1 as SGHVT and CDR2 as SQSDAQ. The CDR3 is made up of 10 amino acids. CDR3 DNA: TGTGCCACATGGCAGGGACCGCAGAATTTT. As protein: CATWQGPQNF.

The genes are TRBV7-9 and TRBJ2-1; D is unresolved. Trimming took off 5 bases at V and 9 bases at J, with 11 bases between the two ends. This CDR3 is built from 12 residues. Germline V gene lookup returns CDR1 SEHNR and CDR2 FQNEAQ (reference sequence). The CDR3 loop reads CASSPDPGEQFF. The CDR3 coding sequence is TGTGCCAGCAGCCCAGACCCGGGTGAGCAGTTCTTC. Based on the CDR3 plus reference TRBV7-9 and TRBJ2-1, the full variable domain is DTGVSQNPRHKITKRGQNVTFRCDPISEHNRLYWYRQTLGQGPEFLTYFQNEAQLEKSRLLSDRFSAERPKGSFSTLEIQRTEQGDSAMYLCASSPDPGEQFFGPGTRLTVL.